Listed below are T cell receptor beta chains from one sample, sequenced in a study of blood T cell repertoires in COVID-19. Here immunoSEQ multiplex PCR was the method, and the copy in TCRdb shows in-frame clones only, minus some. The table includes about 280,000 clones, around 80% detected once. Sample: PBMCs or T cells enriched from blood (not recorded which). These receptors were collected from a man in his forties or fifties who had been exposed to COVID-19. CDR3s include the opening cysteine and the closing phenylalanine or tryptophan. Each record gives: clone size, V gene, J gene, D gene, CDR3 protein, CDR3 DNA. A D gene is named only where the DNA matches it firmly. Rows may omit the clone size; those that give it use once, few, many or a size class.

size: NA
V: TRBV12-3/TRBV12-4
J: TRBJ2-2
D: NA
CDR3: CASSIGTGELFF
DNA: TGTGCCAGCAGCATCGGCACCGGGGAGCTGTTTTTT

size: NA
V: TRBV30
J: TRBJ2-1
D: TRBD2
CDR3: CAWSLGGLAGYEQFF
DNA: TGTGCCTGGAGTTTGGGGGGACTAGCGGGATATGAGCAGTTCTTC

size: NA
V: TRBV4-1
J: TRBJ2-7
D: NA
CDR3: CASSQSVAGLITYEQYF
DNA: TGCGCCAGCAGCCAATCGGTTGCTGGACTAATCACCTACGAGCAGTACTTC

size: once
V: TRBV19
J: TRBJ1-2
D: TRBD1
CDR3: CASSIRDSYGYTF
DNA: TGTGCCAGTAGTATTAGGGACAGCTATGGCTACACCTTC

size: NA
V: TRBV4-2
J: TRBJ1-5
D: NA
CDR3: CASSDPTDQPQHF
DNA: TGTGCCAGCAGCGACCCGACAGACCAGCCCCAGCATTTT

size: NA
V: TRBV29-1
J: TRBJ1-3
D: NA
CDR3: CSVENKPDSGNTIYF
DNA: TGCAGCGTTGAAAATAAGCCCGATTCTGGAAACACCATATATTTT

size: NA
V: TRBV6-5
J: TRBJ2-7
D: NA
CDR3: CASSTPDSYEQYF
DNA: TGTGCCAGCAGTACCCCAGACAGTTACGAGCAGTACTTC

size: NA
V: TRBV10-3
J: TRBJ1-1
D: NA
CDR3: CAIRTQGTNTEAFF
DNA: TGTGCCATCAGAACACAGGGAACGAACACTGAAGCTTTCTTT

size: NA
V: TRBV5-6
J: TRBJ2-3
D: TRBD2
CDR3: CASSRGRGVDTQYF
DNA: TGTGCCAGCTCGCGGGGGAGGGGCGTGGATACGCAGTATTTT

size: NA
V: TRBV27
J: TRBJ1-2
D: NA
CDR3: CATGQPYGYTF
DNA: TGTGCCACCGGACAGCCCTATGGCTACACCTTC

size: NA
V: TRBV30
J: TRBJ1-1
D: NA
CDR3: CAWTVGFPNTEAFF
DNA: TGTGCCTGGACCGTGGGCTTTCCGAACACTGAAGCTTTCTTT

size: NA
V: TRBV6-5
J: TRBJ2-7
D: TRBD2
CDR3: CASSYSIAGGYEQYF
DNA: TGTGCCAGCAGTTACTCGATAGCGGGAGGCTACGAGCAGTACTTC

size: NA
V: TRBV10-2
J: TRBJ2-3
D: NA
CDR3: CASSDTPGAGTDTQYF
DNA: TGCGCCAGCAGTGACACACCGGGAGCGGGCACAGATACGCAGTATTTT

size: NA
V: TRBV6-5
J: TRBJ2-7
D: NA
CDR3: CASRGASGSYEQYF
DNA: TGTGCCAGCCGGGGGGCTAGCGGCAGCTACGAGCAGTACTTC

size: NA
V: TRBV10-3
J: TRBJ1-5
D: NA
CDR3: CAITSSSNQPQHF
DNA: TGTGCCATCACGAGCTCTAGCAATCAGCCCCAGCATTTT

size: once
V: TRBV27
J: TRBJ2-3
D: TRBD2
CDR3: CASSFREGRTDTQYF
DNA: TGTGCCAGCAGTTTTCGGGAGGGCCGGACAGATACGCAGTATTTT

size: NA
V: TRBV7-2
J: TRBJ2-1
D: TRBD2
CDR3: CASSLAGGRPKEQFF
DNA: TGTGCCAGCAGCTTAGCGGGAGGGCGGCCAAAAGAGCAGTTCTTC

size: NA
V: TRBV7-6
J: TRBJ2-1
D: NA
CDR3: CASSSSSGEQFF
DNA: TGTGCCAGCAGCTCTAGCTCGGGTGAGCAGTTCTTC

size: once
V: TRBV10-3
J: TRBJ1-5
D: NA
CDR3: CAIRQGSNQPQHF
DNA: TGTGCCATCAGACAGGGAAGCAATCAGCCCCAGCATTTT

size: NA
V: TRBV11-2
J: TRBJ1-6
D: TRBD1
CDR3: CASSYSGQTNSPLHF
DNA: TGTGCCAGCAGCTATTCGGGACAGACTAATTCACCCCTCCACTTT

size: NA
V: TRBV5-1
J: TRBJ1-4
D: NA
CDR3: CASSLAWAVGEKLFF
DNA: TGCGCCAGCAGCTTGGCCTGGGCAGTGGGTGAAAAACTGTTTTTT

size: few
V: TRBV4-1
J: TRBJ1-2
D: NA
CDR3: CASSQDQGNYGYTF
DNA: TGCGCCAGCAGCCAAGATCAGGGGAACTATGGCTACACCTTC

size: many
V: TRBV19
J: TRBJ2-5
D: NA
CDR3: CASRAPGSQETQYF
DNA: TGTGCCAGTAGGGCACCGGGGAGCCAAGAGACCCAGTACTTC

size: NA
V: TRBV3-1/TRBV3-2
J: TRBJ2-7
D: TRBD2
CDR3: CASSQGLGTSGRISLEQYF
DNA: TGTGCCAGCAGCCAAGGGCTCGGGACTAGCGGGAGGATATCCCTCGAGCAGTACTTC

size: NA
V: TRBV12-3/TRBV12-4
J: TRBJ2-7
D: NA
CDR3: CASSSRLDREQYF
DNA: TGTGCCAGCAGTTCCCGACTAGACCGCGAGCAGTACTTC

size: NA
V: TRBV13
J: TRBJ2-2
D: TRBD2
CDR3: CASSTSGTSGTNTGELFF
DNA: TGTGCCAGCAGCACCTCCGGGACTAGCGGTACGAACACCGGGGAGCTGTTTTTT

size: NA
V: TRBV7-3
J: TRBJ2-3
D: TRBD1
CDR3: CASSPTVDRGRDTQYF
DNA: TGTGCCAGCAGCCCCACCGTGGACAGGGGAAGAGATACGCAGTATTTT

size: NA
V: TRBV7-2
J: TRBJ1-5
D: NA
CDR3: CASSLWGGGGRPQHF
DNA: TGTGCCAGCAGTCTTTGGGGTGGGGGAGGGCGGCCCCAGCATTTT

size: NA
V: TRBV7-3
J: TRBJ2-1
D: TRBD1
CDR3: CASSRQGARNEQFF
DNA: TGTGCCAGCAGCCGACAGGGGGCGCGGAATGAGCAGTTCTTC

size: NA
V: TRBV12-5
J: TRBJ1-1
D: TRBD1
CDR3: CASNRGIGEAFF
DNA: TGTGCTAGTAACAGGGGAATAGGTGAAGCTTTCTTT

size: NA
V: TRBV7-9
J: TRBJ2-7
D: NA
CDR3: CASSLGTSSYEQYF
DNA: TGTGCCAGCAGCTTAGGGACATCTTCCTACGAGCAGTACTTC

size: NA
V: TRBV5-1
J: TRBJ2-1
D: TRBD2
CDR3: CASSLYSLAGAYYNEQFF
DNA: TGCGCCAGCAGCTTGTATTCTCTAGCGGGGGCTTACTACAATGAGCAGTTCTTC

size: NA
V: TRBV7-9
J: TRBJ2-1
D: NA
CDR3: CASSFSVEQFF
DNA: TGTGCCAGCAGCTTTAGTGTTGAGCAGTTCTTC

size: NA
V: TRBV12-3/TRBV12-4
J: TRBJ1-2
D: NA
CDR3: CASSYGDGYTF
DNA: TGTGCCAGCAGTTACGGGGATGGCTACACCTTC

size: many
V: TRBV30
J: TRBJ2-7
D: TRBD2
CDR3: CAWSVRSSGPRAYEQYF
DNA: TGTGCCTGGAGTGTACGGTCTAGCGGGCCTCGTGCCTACGAGCAGTACTTC

size: NA
V: TRBV7-9
J: TRBJ2-6
D: NA
CDR3: CASRFESGANVLTF
DNA: TGTGCCAGCAGATTCGAGTCTGGGGCCAACGTCCTGACTTTC

size: NA
V: TRBV18
J: TRBJ2-7
D: NA
CDR3: CASSPGRGEQYF
DNA: TGTGCCAGCTCACCCGGCAGGGGCGAGCAGTACTTC

size: NA
V: TRBV6-1
J: TRBJ1-5
D: NA
CDR3: CASSAAIGRDNQPQHF
DNA: TGTGCCAGCAGTGCCGCGATCGGACGGGATAATCAGCCCCAGCATTTT

size: NA
V: TRBV19
J: TRBJ2-3
D: NA
CDR3: CASSSSGGSTDTQYF
DNA: TGTGCCAGTAGTTCCTCGGGTGGGAGCACAGATACGCAGTATTTT

size: NA
V: TRBV7-8
J: TRBJ1-2
D: TRBD1
CDR3: CASSSKQGAGGSLYGYTF
DNA: TGTGCCAGCAGCTCCAAACAGGGGGCGGGTGGATCTCTTTATGGCTACACCTTC

size: NA
V: TRBV5-1
J: TRBJ2-5
D: TRBD2
CDR3: CASSTLGLAGEETQYF
DNA: TGCGCCAGCAGCACCCTAGGACTAGCGGGAGAAGAGACCCAGTACTTC